This T cell receptor beta chain was identified in a study of shared clonotypes between healthy human individuals. Study results and caveats: Several donors had around 5.5% of their naive CD4 clonotypes in common. Naive subsets, compared against memory subsets, generally had larger estimated richness values.

With respect to this clone: Its antigen is unknown.

Measured with immunoSEQ multiplex PCR; TCRdb has only the in-frame clones, and not every one. The data hold 850,000 to 1,200,000 clones, with around 76% observed a single time. The CDR3 is 17 residues long. Unmatched junction bases numbered 12, after V lost 4 bases and J lost 6 bases. Germline CDR1 SGHTS, CDR2 YDEGEE. The sample taken for sequencing was memory CD4+ T cells sorted from blood. Subset given: CD45RA-negative fraction. The TCR comes from a man between 18 and 35 years old in good health. The chain employs TRBV5-8 and TRBJ2-7; 14 nucleotides agree with TRBD2. The CDR3 sequence is CASSAGRGTSGSLEQYF. The CDR3 DNA is TGTGCCAGCAGCGCGGGGCGAGGGACTAGCGGGAGTCTCGAGCAGTACTTC.